This paragraph covers one TCR beta chain sequence. The specificity of this receptor is unknown. No per-base quality is available; no much larger clone lies one base away. This sample stems from a study of cytomegalovirus exposure and HLA in healthy donors (dated by TCRdb to 2015 to 2018). Context from the whole study: The roughly 650 repertoires of the first cohort and the 110 or so validation repertoires were produced on the same platform, according to a later analysis. The study aimed to test whether cataloging public T cell receptors could reveal signatures of past pathogen exposure. In addition to the first cohort of approximately 670 subjects, a separate validation cohort of approximately 120 different subjects was used. To predict cytomegalovirus infection status, the study combined high-throughput TCR immunosequencing, statistical association of individual TCRs with disease status, and machine learning.

The paper as a whole reports these results and caveats: A later analysis found that TCRs clustered in the first cohort also tended to co-occur in the roughly 120 validation repertoires, with 94% of cluster scores above 0. Most TCR sequences were observed very rarely across donors, whereas some public TCRs were present in many individuals. Three of the identified cytomegalovirus-associated TCR beta chains were confirmed in vitro to be specific for cytomegalovirus antigens. The authors suggested that the approach could potentially be generalized to other disease states and immunological phenotypes. The classifier was reported to diagnose cytomegalovirus status with high specificity and sensitivity in both the original and validation cohorts. All 120 or so repertoires were used to score co-occurrence in the validation cohort in a later analysis, because that analysis had no HLA typing for the cohort. The study listed 150 to 200 TCR beta chains as associated with cytomegalovirus.

The donors were included in the validation cohort of over a hundred subjects, a group kept apart from the roughly 670-subject first cohort. In the germline V gene, CDR1 corresponds to MNHEY and CDR2 to SVGAGI. Including the terminal cysteine and phenylalanine, the CDR3 comprises 15 residues. Only CDR3 DNA remains: 45 bases, in frame from the first base. V drops 5 bases and J drops 4 bases, leaving 12 bases in between. Library creation used the immunoSEQ multiplex PCR assay. The published analysis was carried out like this. A statistical classification framework was built to diagnose cytomegalovirus status from the catalog of TCR beta chain sequences. The table was pulled from immuneACCESS by TCRdb, which kept in-frame rearrangements only. Such tables lose some clones; where checked, under half of the loss comes from unresolved V genes, and the rest has no known cause. From that table come the V and J calls and clone size; the DNA was used to work out D and trimming. The sample data list 150,000 to 200,000 clones, and approximately 86% of these were observed just once. About 2.1% of the sample rests with the top ten.

The rearrangement joined TRBV6-5 to TRBJ1-6; the D region possibly corresponds to TRBD1 (6 bases align). The sequenced sample was PBMCs. This TCR came from a man aged 25-45 years in good health and CMV-seropositive. The CDR3 reads as follows: CASSLRGTYNSPLHF. The sequenced DNA is TGTGCCAGCAGTCTCAGGGGCACTTATAATTCACCCCTCCACTTT.